Shown below are 21 T cell receptor beta chains from a single sample sequenced in a study of identifying expanded T cells in peripheral blood. Sequenced by immunoSEQ multiplex PCR; TCRdb stores in-frame clones only, minus some. The data hold around 90,000 clones, with more than 70% observed a single time. Sequenced material: blood. The receptors come from a person between 18 and 75 years old in good health.

The chain links TRBV2 to TRBJ2-7; D is undetermined. Germline values: CDR1 SNHLY, CDR2 FYNNEI. This CDR3 is 11 amino acids long. The V end lost 4 bases, the J end lost 5 bases, and 6 bases lay between the germline ends. The CDR3 spells CASSVVHEQYF. The CDR3 nucleotides are TGTGCCAGCAGTGTTGTCCACGAGCAGTACTTC.

The rearrangement uses TRBV6-1 and TRBJ1-5, with D perhaps TRBD1 (6 bases). The CDR3 contains 15 residues. CDR1 and CDR2 from the germline V gene are MNHNS and SASEGT. V was trimmed by 8 bases and J by 2 bases, leaving 16 bases between them. CDR3 nucleotide sequence: TGTGCCAGCGAGGGGGGGTCGAGTGGCAATCAGCCCCAGCATTTT. Translated, it gives CASEGGSSGNQPQHF.

The rearrangement links TRBV4-1 to TRBJ1-2; 9 bases fit TRBD1. The CDR3 covers 17 residues. CDR1 is MGHRA and CDR2 is YSYEKL in the germline V gene. The V segment lost 2 bases and the J segment 6 bases; nucleotides outside the gene matches: 13. The CDR3 DNA is TGCGCCAGCAGCCAATCGGCGGCTCAGGGACAGGGTAATGGCTACACCTTC. This sequence encodes CASSQSAAQGQGNGYTF.

The J gene is TRBJ2-1, the V gene TRBV7-3, with 11 bases fitting TRBD2. Germline assignment: CDR1 SGHTA and CDR2 FQGTGA. Trimming removed 8 bases from V and 7 bases from J; junction bases left unmatched: 10. This CDR3 is built from 15 residues. This CDR3 reads CASGLAGGPSNEQFF. In DNA, the CDR3 is TGTGCCAGCGGTTTAGCGGGGGGGCCCTCGAATGAGCAGTTCTTC.

The chain couples TRBV27 to TRBJ2-3; D is ambiguous. The CDR3 spans 13 residues. Germline assignment: CDR1 MNHEY and CDR2 SMNVEV (reference sequence). V shed 9 bases and J shed 1 base, with 11 bases lying between them. CDR3 sequence: CASSAFRTDTQYF. Written as DNA, the CDR3 is TGTGCCAGTTCCGCATTTCGCACAGATACGCAGTATTTT.

V is TRBV19 and J is TRBJ1-5, with a weak D call TRBD1 (6 bases). The CDR3 covers 13 residues. V was clipped by 5 bases and J by 4 bases, with 9 bases between them. Germline V gene sequence: CDR1 LNHDA, CDR2 SQIVND (reference sequence). The CDR3 spells CASSPDRNQPQHF. As DNA, the CDR3 is TGTGCCAGTAGTCCGGACAGAAATCAGCCCCAGCATTTT. Supplemented by reference TRBV19 and TRBJ1-5, the full variable domain reads DGGITQSPKYLFRKEGQNVTLSCEQNLNHDAMYWYRQDPGQGLRLIYYSQIVNDFQKGDIAEGYSVSREKKESFPLTVTSAQKNPTAFYLCASSPDRNQPQHFGDGTRLSIL.

The rearrangement joins TRBV5-4 to TRBJ2-7; D may be TRBD2 (5 bases). Trimming took off 4 bases at V and 2 bases at J, with 16 bases between the two ends. Per germline, CDR1 SGHNT and CDR2 YYREEE (reference sequence). This CDR3 is 15 amino acids long. CDR3 nucleotides: TGTGCCAGCAGCCCAAGGGCAGGACTCGCCTACGAGCAGTACTTC. It is translated as CASSPRAGLAYEQYF.

J is TRBJ2-2 and V is TRBV6-5, with D possibly TRBD2 on 6 matching bases. This CDR3 has 14 residues. Germline-derived CDR1 and CDR2 are MNHEY and SVGAGI. Trimming shortened V by 5 bases and J by 6 bases, and 13 bases separated the two germline ends. In DNA form, the CDR3 reads TGTGCCAGCAGTCTCGGAAGGAGGGCCGGGGAGCTGTTTTTT. It encodes CASSLGRRAGELFF.

CDR3 nucleotide sequence: TGTGCCAGCGGATTTGACAGGAACACTGAAGCTTTCTTT. Translation gives CASGFDRNTEAFF. The V gene is TRBV6-5, the J gene TRBJ1-1; D might be TRBD1 (5 bases). Trimming stripped 8 bases from V and 1 base from J, with 11 bases between. Looked up from germline, CDR1 is MNHEY and CDR2 is SVGAGI. The CDR3 runs 13 residues.

The CDR3 loop is CASSQEPDSGANVLTF. CDR3 coding DNA: TGCGCCAGCAGCCAAGAGCCGGATTCTGGGGCCAACGTCCTGACTTTC. This chain joins TRBV4-3 and TRBJ2-6; D not certain. The V and J ends lost 0 bases and 1 base respectively, with 7 bases between them. This CDR3 is built from 16 residues. Germline assignment: CDR1 LGHNA and CDR2 YSLEER.

The rearrangement uses TRBV5-1 and TRBJ1-2; weak D call: TRBD1 (6 bases). CDR1 is SGHRS and CDR2 is YFSETQ in the germline V gene. This CDR3 contains 14 residues. The V gene lost 2 bases and the J gene lost 3 bases, with 11 bases spanning the gap. CDR3 nucleotides: TGCGCCAGCAGCTTCGGGGGCAGGGACTATGGCTACACCTTC. Protein sequence: CASSFGGRDYGYTF.

The chain uses TRBV4-1 and TRBJ2-2; D is possibly TRBD2 (5 bases). Germline-derived CDR1 and CDR2 are MGHRA and YSYEKL. The V end was cut by 1 base, the J end by 6 bases, with 12 bases between. The CDR3 has 15 residues. The CDR3 reads CASSQGGRVAGELFF. In DNA, the CDR3 is TGCGCCAGCAGCCAAGGAGGGCGGGTAGCCGGGGAGCTGTTTTTT.

In DNA, the CDR3 is TGTGCCAGCGGCGAGGGGGGCTTGTCTGGAAACACCATATATTTT. Translated, it gives CASGEGGLSGNTIYF. The rearrangement links TRBV5-4 to TRBJ1-3, with a possible D match to TRBD1 (6 bases). Trimming cost V 7 bases and J 1 base, with 15 bases left between them. The CDR3 spans 15 residues. Germline CDR1 and CDR2: SGHNT and YYREEE (reference sequence).

This clone was seen a few times. The genes are TRBV5-4 and TRBJ2-7; maybe TRBD1 (5 bases). Germline loops: CDR1 SGHNT, CDR2 YYREEE (reference sequence). The V end lost 5 bases, the J end lost 3 bases, and 9 bases lay between the germline ends. The CDR3 contains 12 residues. The DNA of the CDR3 is TGTGCCAGCAGTTTCGACAGCTACGAGCAGTACTTC. It encodes CASSFDSYEQYF.

Many counts were recorded for this clone. The chain couples TRBV12-2 to TRBJ2-1; the table's D call of TRBD2 was not tested on the DNA. TRBV12-2 is a documented pseudogene. The CDR3 is 15 residues long. In nucleotides, the CDR3 is TGTGCAAGTCGCTTAGGGACTAGCTCCTACAATGAGCAGTTCTTC. Its protein is CASRLGTSSYNEQFF.

The rearrangement uses TRBV6-1 and TRBJ2-2; 9 bases fit TRBD2. This CDR3 spans 15 amino acids. Unmatched junction bases numbered 5, after V lost 3 bases and J lost 6 bases. From germline, CDR1 is MNHNS and CDR2 SASEGT. The chain's CDR3 is CASSDLAGGPGELFF. The DNA of the CDR3 is TGTGCCAGCAGTGATTTGGCGGGGGGGCCCGGGGAGCTGTTTTTT.

The chain joins TRBV6-5 to TRBJ1-2, with D unclear. CDR3 length: 13 residues. From germline, CDR1 is MNHEY and CDR2 SVGAGI. V was trimmed by 7 bases and J by 2 bases, leaving 11 bases between them. Here the CDR3 reads CASTPFGNYGYTF. CDR3 DNA sequence: TGTGCCAGCACCCCATTTGGAAACTATGGCTACACCTTC.

The J gene is TRBJ2-7, the V gene TRBV19; a weak D match, TRBD1 (6 bases). Germline CDR1 is LNHDA and CDR2 is SQIVND (reference sequence). The ends were cut back, 10 bases at V and 6 bases at J, with 22 bases in the middle. The CDR3 is 14 residues long. CDR3 in amino acids: CATSEQGGRSEQYF. The CDR3 bases are TGTGCCACCAGCGAACAGGGTGGCCGGAGCGAGCAGTACTTC.

V is TRBV6-4 and J is TRBJ2-1; TRBD2 matches at 10 bases. The V gene's germline CDR1 is MRHNA and CDR2 SNTAGT. The CDR3 spans 15 residues. V shed 3 bases and J 6 bases; nucleotides not matched to a gene: 5. For the CDR3, the DNA is TGTGCCAGCAGTGAAACTAGCGGGGCAGGCAATGAGCAGTTCTTC. Translating it yields CASSETSGAGNEQFF.

The J gene is TRBJ2-7, the V gene TRBV5-6; 7 bases line up with TRBD2. Trimming at V came to 0 bases and at J to 0 bases, leaving 9 bases not matched to a gene. From germline, CDR1 is SGHDT and CDR2 YYEEEE. The CDR3 covers 17 residues. CDR3 protein: CASSLEASGMSSYEQYF. CDR3 DNA sequence: TGTGCCAGCAGCTTGGAGGCTAGCGGAATGAGCTCCTACGAGCAGTACTTC.

V usage is TRBV10-3 and J usage is TRBJ1-5, with D possibly matching TRBD1 (5 bases). The CDR3 is made up of 14 amino acids. Germline CDR1 ENHRY, CDR2 SYGVKD. V lost 3 bases and J lost 4, with 10 bases in between. Here the CDR3 DNA reads TGTGCCATCAGTGAAGGGGCAGGGAATCAGCCCCAGCATTTT. Encoded protein: CAISEGAGNQPQHF.